The T cell receptor (beta chain) described here comes from a study of cytomegalovirus exposure and HLA in healthy donors. General observations from the study: The classifier reportedly diagnosed cytomegalovirus status with high specificity and sensitivity. The authors enumerated roughly 180 TCR beta chains as linked to cytomegalovirus. Specific recognition of CMV antigens was confirmed in vitro for a few chains (all CMV-associated).

The V gene lost 6 bases and the J gene lost 3 bases, with 12 bases spanning the gap. CDR3 length equals 13 residues. Germline loops: CDR1 MNHEY, CDR2 SVGAGI. Sequenced by immunoSEQ multiplex PCR; TCRdb stores in-frame clones only, minus some. The sample includes fewer than 120,000 clones, approximately 90% of them seen just once. This clone has only one observation. Its antigen is unidentified. The validation cohort, a group of over a hundred subjects, included the donors and was separate from the roughly 620-subject first cohort. The sequence was obtained from a woman between 18 and 29 years old in good health and CMV-seronegative. The sequenced sample consisted of PBMCs. The J gene is TRBJ2-7, the V gene TRBV6-5; D perhaps matches TRBD2 (6 bases). The CDR3, as DNA: TGTGCCAGCAGAAGGACCGGGGGCTACGAGCAGTACTTC. Amino acids: CASRRTGGYEQYF.